In this sample, the clone carrying this T cell receptor (beta chain) turned up a few times. No antigen is known for it. The data are from a study of cytomegalovirus exposure and HLA in healthy donors. Study-wide points: Later analysis showed most CMV-associated TCR beta chains appearing HLA-restricted. Reports indicated that the classifier achieved high specificity and sensitivity in diagnosing cytomegalovirus status. Accurate prediction of HLA-A and HLA-B alleles (for most subjects) was reportedly achieved from TCR beta sequences.

Though nominally healthy at sampling, donors likely had unrecorded immune exposures. PCR amplification relied on 60 Vbeta primers (plus 13 Jbeta primers). The method was immunoSEQ multiplex PCR; TCRdb's version includes in-frame clones alone and lacks a portion of them. The table has tens of thousands of clones, less than 80% seen once; the top ten hold 15%. The V segment lost 2 bases and the J segment 9 bases; nucleotides outside the gene matches: 11. The CDR3 is made up of 15 amino acids. Germline loops: CDR1 MGHRA, CDR2 YSYEKL. This TCR came from a woman between 40 and 50 years old in good health and CMV-seropositive. The rearrangement joins TRBV4-1 to TRBJ1-2; 8 bases map to TRBD1. Source material: PBMCs. The CDR3 sequence is CASSQRRGQVSSYTF. In nucleotides, the CDR3 is TGCGCCAGCAGCCAACGCAGGGGGCAAGTCTCTAGCTACACCTTC.